The 10 T cell receptor beta chains below come from one sample, sequenced in a study of cytomegalovirus exposure and HLA in healthy donors. Use of 60 Vbeta and 13 Jbeta primers characterized the PCR. Clones were read by immunoSEQ multiplex PCR, and TCRdb kept only the in-frame ones, dropping some. The sample includes about 150,000 clones, about 80% seen only once; the top ten take 4.8%. Sequencing was carried out using PBMCs. The origin of the receptors is a young man in good health and CMV-seronegative.

The chain couples TRBV7-8 to TRBJ2-1, with 15 positions matching TRBD2. Germline V lookup: CDR1 SGHVS, CDR2 FQNEAQ. The CDR3 totals 19 residues. J was trimmed by 0 bases and V by 4 bases; bases with no gene match: 7. CDR3 sequence (DNA): TGTGCCAGCAGCTCAATGGGACTAGCGGGGGGCTCCTCCTACAATGAGCAGTTCTTC. Translated: CASSSMGLAGGSSYNEQFF.

V and J are TRBV29-1 and TRBJ1-3; tentative D call: TRBD1 (5 bases). CDR1 is SQVTM, CDR2 ANQGSEA, per germline. This CDR3 contains 16 residues. Trimming stripped 2 bases from V and 4 bases from J, with 18 bases between. Here the CDR3 reads CSVERLGDFAGNTIYF. CDR3 in DNA: TGCAGCGTTGAAAGGTTGGGGGACTTCGCGGGAAACACCATATATTTT.

There are a few counts of this clone. This chain connects TRBV5-1 to TRBJ1-1, with 7 bases aligning to TRBD1. The V segment lost 0 bases and the J segment 1 base; nucleotides outside the gene matches: 3. CDR1 and CDR2 (germline): SGHRS, YFSETQ. The CDR3 length is 15 residues. CDR3 amino acids: CASSLGQGTNTEAFF. As DNA, the CDR3 is TGCGCCAGCAGCTTGGGACAGGGAACGAACACTGAAGCTTTCTTT.

The chain uses TRBV5-1 and TRBJ2-7; D is possibly TRBD1 (5 bases). The V end was cut by 2 bases, the J end by 4 bases, with 16 bases between. This CDR3 comprises 15 residues. Germline V gives CDR1 SGHRS, CDR2 YFSETQ. CDR3 sequence (DNA): TGCGCCAGCAGCTTCGGAGACGAGTACAGGTACGAGCAGTACTTC. This encodes CASSFGDEYRYEQYF. Drawing the rest from reference TRBV5-1 and TRBJ2-7, the complete variable domain is KAGVTQTPRYLIKTRGQQVTLSCSPISGHRSVSWYQQTPGQGLQFLFEYFSETQRNKGNFPGRFSGRQFSNSRSEMNVSTLELGDSALYLCASSFGDEYRYEQYFGPGTRLTVT.

This clone came up a few times. V gene TRBV29-1 combines with J gene TRBJ2-2, with 8 bases aligning to TRBD1. The V gene end was trimmed by 4 bases and the J gene end by 2 bases; junction bases not matched to a gene: 3. CDR3 size: 14 residues. The germline V gene encodes CDR1 SQVTM and CDR2 ANQGSEA. The DNA of the CDR3 is TGCAGCGTTGCTCAGGGGGCTAACACCGGGGAGCTGTTTTTT. Translating it yields CSVAQGANTGELFF.

The chain carries TRBV27 and TRBJ1-6; unclear D gene. The CDR3 contains 12 residues. V lost 7 bases and J 7 bases, leaving 8 bases between the germline ends. Germline assignment: CDR1 MNHEY and CDR2 SMNVEV (reference sequence). The CDR3 DNA is TGTGCCAGCACCAGAGGGAATTCACCCCTCCACTTT. Translation: CASTRGNSPLHF.

The chain employs TRBV7-6 and TRBJ2-3; D gene ambiguous. CDR3 length equals 15 residues. Germline V CDR1 and CDR2: SGHVS, FNYEAQ. Trimming removed 1 base at V and 0 bases at J, with 8 bases between. CDR3 protein: CASSLGSLSTDTQYF. In DNA form, the CDR3 reads TGTGCCAGCAGCTTAGGCAGTCTGAGCACAGATACGCAGTATTTT.

J is TRBJ2-2 and V is TRBV6-1; D may be TRBD1 (5 bases). Germline V gives CDR1 MNHNS, CDR2 SASEGT. This CDR3 has 15 amino acids. Trimming left V 6 bases short and J 2 bases short, with 13 bases between. The CDR3 is CASRTTVLNTGELFF. The CDR3 nucleotides are TGTGCCAGCAGGACGACAGTACTTAACACCGGGGAGCTGTTTTTT.

V gene TRBV18 combines with J gene TRBJ1-1; maybe TRBD1 (5 bases). Germline-derived CDR1 and CDR2 are KGHSH and LQKENI. This CDR3 contains 16 residues. V lost 3 bases and J lost 8, with 22 bases in between. The CDR3 DNA is TGTGCCAGCTCACCCGCAACCGGCGGGGGAGCTGGGGAAGCTTTCTTT. Translation gives CASSPATGGGAGEAFF. The complete variable domain, with remaining parts taken from reference TRBV18 and TRBJ1-1, reads NAGVMQNPRHLVRRRGQEARLRCSPMKGHSHVYWYRQLPEEGLKFMVYLQKENIIDESGMPKERFSAEFPKEGPSILRIQQVVRGDSAAYFCASSPATGGGAGEAFFGQGTRLTVV.

This clone was counted a few times. J is TRBJ1-4 and V is TRBV5-1, with TRBD1 matching 7 bases. V lost 4 bases to trimming and J lost 8 bases; unmatched junction nucleotides: 11. CDR3 length: 15 amino acids. CDR1 and CDR2 from the germline V gene are SGHRS and YFSETQ. The CDR3 loop reads CASSPSDRDGEKLFF. Written as DNA, the CDR3 is TGCGCCAGCAGCCCCTCAGACAGGGATGGAGAAAAACTGTTTTTT. Based on the CDR3 plus reference TRBV5-1 and TRBJ1-4, the full variable domain is KAGVTQTPRYLIKTRGQQVTLSCSPISGHRSVSWYQQTPGQGLQFLFEYFSETQRNKGNFPGRFSGRQFSNSRSEMNVSTLELGDSALYLCASSPSDRDGEKLFFGSGTQLSVL.